Many counts were recorded for the clone carrying this T cell receptor beta chain. Time point specified: persistent/refractory GD, antithyroid drugs over 5 years with positive TRAb. Following extraction of RNA from PBMCs, that RNA was used to make the TCR library. The data stem from a study of regulatory T cells in long-lasting Graves disease. The V end lost 5 bases, the J end lost 0 bases, and 10 bases lay between the germline ends. Germline lookup yields CDR1 SGHTA and CDR2 FQGNSA. The CDR3 extends over 14 amino acids. CDR3-region Arm-PCR and iRepertoire HTBI primers produced the TCR beta libraries. MiXCR was run by TCRdb on the multiplex PCR reads, yielding one entry per CDR3 protein. The data contain hundreds of thousands of distinct CDR3 sequences, about 20% of them singletons.

The J gene is TRBJ1-1, the V gene TRBV7-2; the D gene is possibly TRBD1 (6 bases). Sequencing used peripheral blood mononuclear cells (PBMCs), obtained when the disease was refractory, from a patient treated with antithyroid drugs. This TCR derives from a female donor with Graves disease. CDR3 coding DNA: TGTGCCAGCAGCAAGGACAGAATGAACACTGAAGCTTTCTTT. This sequence encodes CASSKDRMNTEAFF.